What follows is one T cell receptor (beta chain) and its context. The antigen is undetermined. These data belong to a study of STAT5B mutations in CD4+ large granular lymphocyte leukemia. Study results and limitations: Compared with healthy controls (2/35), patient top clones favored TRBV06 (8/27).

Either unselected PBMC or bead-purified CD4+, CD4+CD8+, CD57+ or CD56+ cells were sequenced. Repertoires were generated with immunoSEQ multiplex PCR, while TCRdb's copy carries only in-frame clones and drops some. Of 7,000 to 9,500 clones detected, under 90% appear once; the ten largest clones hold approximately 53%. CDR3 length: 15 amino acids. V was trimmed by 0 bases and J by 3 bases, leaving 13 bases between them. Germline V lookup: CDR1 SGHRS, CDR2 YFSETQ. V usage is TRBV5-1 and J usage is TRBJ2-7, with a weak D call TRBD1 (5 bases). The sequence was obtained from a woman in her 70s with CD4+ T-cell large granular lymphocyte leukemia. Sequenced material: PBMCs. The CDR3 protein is CASSLAPRVSYEQYF. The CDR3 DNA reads TGCGCCAGCAGCTTGGCTCCCAGGGTAAGCTACGAGCAGTACTTC.